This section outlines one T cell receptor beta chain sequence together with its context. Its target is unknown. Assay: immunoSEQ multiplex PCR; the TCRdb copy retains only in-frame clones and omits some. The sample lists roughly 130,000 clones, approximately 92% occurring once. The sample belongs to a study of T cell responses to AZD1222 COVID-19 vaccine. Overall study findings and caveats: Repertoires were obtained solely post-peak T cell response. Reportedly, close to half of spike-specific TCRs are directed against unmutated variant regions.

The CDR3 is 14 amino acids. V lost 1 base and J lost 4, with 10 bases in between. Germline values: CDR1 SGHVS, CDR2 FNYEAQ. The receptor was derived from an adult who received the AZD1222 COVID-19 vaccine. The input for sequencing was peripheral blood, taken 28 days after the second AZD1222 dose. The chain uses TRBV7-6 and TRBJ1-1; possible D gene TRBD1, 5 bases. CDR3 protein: CASSLGVGGTEAFF. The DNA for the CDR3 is TGTGCCAGCAGCTTAGGAGTTGGGGGCACTGAAGCTTTCTTT.